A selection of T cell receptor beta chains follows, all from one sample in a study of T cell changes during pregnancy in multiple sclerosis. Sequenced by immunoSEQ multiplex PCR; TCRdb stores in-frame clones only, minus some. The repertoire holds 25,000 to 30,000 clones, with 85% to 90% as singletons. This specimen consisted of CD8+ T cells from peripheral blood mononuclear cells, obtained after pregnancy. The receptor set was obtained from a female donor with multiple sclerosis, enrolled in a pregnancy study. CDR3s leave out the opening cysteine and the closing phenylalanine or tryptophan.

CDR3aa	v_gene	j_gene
ATSRSRDFAGELF	TRBV15	TRBJ2-2
ASSEVSGSSYEQY	TRBV6-1	TRBJ2-7
AWSVQGYQPQH	TRBV30	TRBJ1-5
SVEGAGEVNYGYT	TRBV29-1	TRBJ1-2
ASSGNRVNTEAF	TRBV10-2	TRBJ1-1
ASSGPRVGETQY	TRBV28	TRBJ2-5
ASSQDSGQVHNQPQH	TRBV4-1	TRBJ1-5
ASSSPAAREAF	TRBV7-9	TRBJ1-1
ASSEGQAMNTEAF	TRBV2	TRBJ1-1
ASSFQGQGIWNTDTQY	TRBV27	TRBJ2-3
ASSVVRLPNTGELF	TRBV2	TRBJ2-2
ASTSWGDNEAF	TRBV28	TRBJ1-1
ASSQGPGQGSWEQY	TRBV4-1	TRBJ2-7
ASSRSPANTGELF	TRBV4-1	TRBJ2-2
ASSWTSVGEQF	TRBV27	TRBJ2-1
ASSWGGNSYEQY	TRBV27	TRBJ2-7
ASSILRQGTYGYT	TRBV19	TRBJ1-2
ASSLFGTENQPQH	TRBV4-1	TRBJ1-5
ASSQEGGGALEQF	TRBV4-1	TRBJ2-1
ASSHLQTGTGAYNEQF	TRBV4-1	TRBJ2-1
ASRDGTSGYNEQF	TRBV27	TRBJ2-1
ATTTGSTEAF	TRBV6-1	TRBJ1-1
ASRPPRQGNYEQY	TRBV27	TRBJ2-7
ASSDWGGYEQY	TRBV13	TRBJ2-7
ASSQSGAGSDEQY	TRBV5-6	TRBJ2-7
ASSENPGGQGNEKLF	TRBV6-1	TRBJ1-4
ASSVAGYLNQPQH	TRBV2	TRBJ1-5
ASSLGYSIYGYT	TRBV28	TRBJ1-2
ASMGTEDYGYT	TRBV27	TRBJ1-2
ASSRGLNTEAF	TRBV7-8	TRBJ1-1
ASSSWGQANYGYT	TRBV28	TRBJ1-2
ASSLATGSLEQY	TRBV5-4	TRBJ2-7
ASSIDLETGGSPLH	TRBV19	TRBJ1-6
ASSAVAVNYGYT	TRBV10-2	TRBJ1-2
ASRQDRDPYGYT	TRBV2	TRBJ1-2
ASSLIPDGFLASYNEQF	TRBV7-3	TRBJ2-1
ASSYEGDRDRSDTQY	TRBV6-7	TRBJ2-3
ASSLPGRAYEQY	TRBV27	TRBJ2-7
AISDAGKWKTQY	TRBV10-3	TRBJ2-5
ASSTFRGPSTEAF	TRBV7-9	TRBJ1-1
SVRQATEAF	TRBV29-1	TRBJ1-1
ASSYSPGQIYGYT	TRBV6-5	TRBJ1-2
ASRGGPSGGNEQF	TRBV6-5	TRBJ2-1
ASTLGNRREGEAF	TRBV4-1	TRBJ1-1
ASRKTGRGNQPQH	TRBV6-1	TRBJ1-5
AWSPGHYEQY	TRBV30	TRBJ2-7
ASSQERRRGAAWGYT	TRBV4-1	TRBJ1-2
ATRWFGSTDTQY	TRBV15	TRBJ2-3
ASSYTGPGTGELF	TRBV6-5	TRBJ2-2
ASSIFLNNQPQH	TRBV19	TRBJ1-5
ASSEARWGNEQY	TRBV2	TRBJ2-7
ASSSIGGYEQY	TRBV7-9	TRBJ2-7
ASSPDLAAGDEQF	TRBV18	TRBJ2-1
ASSLFRGRQRGNQPQH	TRBV28	TRBJ1-5
ASSLTHNSNTEAF	TRBV7-3	TRBJ1-1
ASSSQARLAETQY	TRBV19	TRBJ2-5
ASSQDRGLLGQY	TRBV4-3	TRBJ2-7
SVEDWGGTNEKLF	TRBV29-1	TRBJ1-4
ASSGGDSPYEQY	TRBV10-1	TRBJ2-7
ASSYSLPNTDTQY	TRBV6-6	TRBJ2-3